This entry is about one T cell receptor beta chain. Antigen specificity is unknown. The data originate from a study of shared clonotypes between healthy human individuals. Genomic DNA of each subset was evenly split across several immunoSEQ plates. Profiling relied on immunoSEQ multiplex PCR, and the TCRdb table lists in-frame clones only, not all of them. The sample holds millions of clones; 85% to 95% are singletons and the top ten take about 1.8%. Study-level points and caveats: Memory subsets generally showed smaller estimated richness than naive subsets did.

Germline V gene sequence: CDR1 MDHEN, CDR2 SYDVKM. V dropped 6 bases and J dropped 6 bases, with 17 bases sitting between them. The CDR3 has 14 amino acids. Naive CD8 populations comprised CD45RO-negative cells positively selected for CCR7, excluding terminally differentiated effector memory CD45RA+ cells. Specimen: naive CD8+ T cells from PBMCs. The rearrangement links TRBV28 to TRBJ1-1; possible D gene TRBD1, 5 bases. This TCR was recovered from a man aged 18 to 30 in good health. Some clones in this sample may be carry-over from other donors' samples. The CDR3 sequence is CASSFPRRGAEAFF. The CDR3 bases are TGTGCCAGCAGCTTCCCTAGGAGGGGCGCTGAAGCTTTCTTT.